The 28 T cell receptor beta chains presented below share a single source sample, sequenced in a study of T-cell reconstitution after alpha-beta-depleted transplantation in children. Unique molecular identifiers were built into the TCRbeta library. A single record per CDR3 protein comes from TCRdb applying MiXCR to the PCR reads. Of fewer than 450,000 distinct CDR3 sequences detected, about 17% appear once; the ten largest clones hold roughly 41%. The source material was PBMCs, mostly from graft donor cells, sampled 360 days after TCRalphabeta/CD19-depleted stem cell transplant. The receptors shown here come from a male patient aged 2-15 years who had a stem cell transplant for acute lymphoblastic leukemia, so the T cells may come from the graft donor.

In its sample, this clonotype was seen a few times. V and J are TRBV20-1 and TRBJ2-3; 10 bases are shared with TRBD2. V was clipped by 6 bases and J by 3 bases; unmatched bases: 3. From germline, CDR1 is DFQATT and CDR2 SNEGSKA (reference sequence). The CDR3 covers 13 residues. This CDR3 is CSATSGVTDTQYF. The CDR3 DNA reads TGCAGTGCCACTAGCGGGGTTACAGATACGCAGTATTTT.

This clonotype occurred many times. The rearrangement joins TRBV29-1 to TRBJ1-4; possible D gene TRBD1, 5 bases. CDR1 SQVTM and CDR2 ANQGSEA come from the germline V gene. The ends were cut back, 1 base at V and 5 bases at J, with 11 bases in the middle. CDR3 length: 14 amino acids. This CDR3 is CSVEGGLQNEKLFF. As DNA, the CDR3 is TGCAGCGTTGAAGGGGGACTCCAAAATGAAAAACTGTTTTTT.

The table lists this clonotype with a few counts. The rearrangement links TRBV12-3 or TRBV12-4 to TRBJ2-3; TRBD2 matches at 7 bases. The V segment lost 8 bases and the J segment 1 base; nucleotides outside the gene matches: 6. CDR3 length: 14 residues. In nucleotides, the CDR3 is TGTGCCAGCTCAACTAGCGCGGGCACAGATACGCAGTATTTT. Translated, it gives CASSTSAGTDTQYF.

This clonotype was observed a few times. J is TRBJ2-7 and V is TRBV3-1; D unclear. The CDR3 runs 12 residues. Trimming shortened V by 0 bases and J by 6 bases, and 6 bases separated the two germline ends. Germline lookup yields CDR1 LGHDT and CDR2 YNNKEL (reference sequence). The CDR3 DNA reads TGTGCCAGCAGCCAAGAAGGGCGCGAGCAGTACTTC. Translating gives CASSQEGREQYF.

The chain combines TRBV5-6 with TRBJ2-7; the match to TRBD2 covers 10 bases. CDR3 length equals 17 residues. The J segment lost 6 bases and the V segment lost 0 bases, leaving 12 bases of the junction unmatched. The germline gives CDR1 SGHDT, CDR2 YYEEEE. CDR3 bases: TGTGCCAGCAGCTTGGGGCCCCTAGCGGGAGATTTGGGCGAGCAGTACTTC. Its protein is CASSLGPLAGDLGEQYF.

This chain uses TRBV11-1 with TRBJ2-7, with a tentative D call TRBD2 (6 bases). CDR1 SGHAT and CDR2 FQDESV come from the germline V gene (reference sequence). The CDR3 has 14 amino acids. V was shortened by 4 bases and J by 3 bases, with 13 bases between the two germline ends. The CDR3 is CASSSAGPDYEQYF. The CDR3 DNA sequence: TGTGCCAGCAGCTCGGCGGGGCCGGACTACGAGCAGTACTTC.

This clonotype was observed a few times. J is TRBJ1-1 and V is TRBV29-1; D remains unclear. CDR1 is SQVTM, CDR2 ANQGSEA, per germline. The CDR3 runs to 13 residues. The V end was cut by 0 bases, the J end by 0 bases, with 5 bases between. The CDR3 DNA is TGCAGCGTTGAAGATTTTTTGAACACTGAAGCTTTCTTT. Translation: CSVEDFLNTEAFF.

This clonotype appeared many times. V is TRBV28 and J is TRBJ2-7; perhaps TRBD2 as D (7 bases). CDR3 size: 13 residues. Germline V lookup: CDR1 MDHEN, CDR2 SYDVKM. Trimming stripped 6 bases from V and 3 bases from J, with 12 bases between. Written as DNA, the CDR3 is TGTGCCAGCAGCATGGGGGGGCTCTACGAGCAGTACTTC. Protein product: CASSMGGLYEQYF.

There are a few counts of this clonotype. The chain couples TRBV5-1 to TRBJ2-7; the match to TRBD2 covers 7 bases. This CDR3 has 14 amino acids. Germline V gives CDR1 SGHRS, CDR2 YFSETQ. V shed 0 bases, J shed 5 bases, and the junction held 5 bases outside the gene matches. CDR3 amino acids: CASSLAGGGDEQYF. The CDR3 DNA follows: TGCGCCAGCAGCTTGGCGGGAGGAGGGGACGAGCAGTACTTC. Based on the CDR3 plus reference TRBV5-1 and TRBJ2-7, the full variable domain is KAGVTQTPRYLIKTRGQQVTLSCSPISGHRSVSWYQQTPGQGLQFLFEYFSETQRNKGNFPGRFSGRQFSNSRSEMNVSTLELGDSALYLCASSLAGGGDEQYFGPGTRLTVT.

This clonotype has ten or more counts. This sequence joins TRBV20-1 and TRBJ2-3, with D possibly being TRBD2 (6 bases). This CDR3 region has 15 residues. Germline V CDR1 and CDR2: DFQATT, SNEGSKA (reference sequence). V was shortened by 3 bases and J by 0 bases, with 13 bases between the two germline ends. The chain's CDR3 is CSASHGGTSTDTQYF. CDR3 sequence (DNA): TGCAGTGCTAGTCATGGGGGGACTAGCACAGATACGCAGTATTTT.

The genes are TRBV7-3 and TRBJ2-3; D is unresolved. The germline CDR1 and CDR2 sequences are SGHTA and FQGTGA. This CDR3 has 15 amino acids. Between the trimmed V and J ends, which lost 0 bases and 1 base, there was a span of 8 bases. The CDR3 loop reads CASSLTSEGTDTQYF. Here the CDR3 DNA reads TGTGCCAGCAGCTTAACCTCTGAAGGCACAGATACGCAGTATTTT.

V is TRBV15 and J is TRBJ1-5; D ambiguous. V was pared by 0 bases and J by 6 bases, with 9 bases between. This CDR3 comprises 14 residues. Germline values: CDR1 LNHNV, CDR2 YYDKDF (reference sequence). The chain's CDR3 is CATSRDNLGQPQHF. The CDR3 DNA is TGTGCCACCAGCAGAGATAATTTAGGTCAGCCCCAGCATTTT.

The chain links TRBV7-9 to TRBJ2-7; D not certain. V was clipped by 4 bases and J by 3 bases, with 19 bases between them. Germline loops: CDR1 SEHNR, CDR2 FQNEAQ (reference sequence). The CDR3 sequence is 16 residues long. Written as DNA, the CDR3 is TGTGCCAGCAGCTCCGGACCCACCCTTGGGAACTACGAGCAGTACTTC. It codes for CASSSGPTLGNYEQYF.

The rearrangement joins TRBV4-2 to TRBJ1-5; 10 positions match TRBD1. Per germline, CDR1 LGHNA and CDR2 YNFKEQ. The J segment lost 5 bases and the V segment lost 4 bases, leaving 20 bases of the junction unmatched. The CDR3 is 20 residues long. CDR3 coding DNA: TGTGCCAGCAGCCCACGAGGAGACAGGGGGCATTTAAAGCGTTATCAGCCCCAGCATTTT. Its protein is CASSPRGDRGHLKRYQPQHF.

This clonotype occurred many times. CDR3 in DNA: TGTGCCAGCTCACCGGACAGGGGTGCGGACACCATATATTTT. It translates to CASSPDRGADTIYF. The V gene is TRBV18, the J gene TRBJ1-3; 9 bases fit TRBD1. CDR1 KGHSH and CDR2 LQKENI come from the germline V gene. V lost 3 bases and J lost 8; bases outside the gene matches: 5. The CDR3 has 14 amino acids.

This clonotype was counted only a few times. This chain links TRBV12-3 or TRBV12-4 with TRBJ1-4; D perhaps matches TRBD1 (5 bases). Trimming left V 6 bases short and J 8 bases short, with 13 bases between. The CDR3 has 13 amino acids. The CDR3 here is CASSLGPGEKLFF. CDR3 in DNA: TGTGCCAGCAGCTTGGGACCTGGGGAAAAACTGTTTTTT.

On this clonotype: Just one base apart from a much larger clone, this may be a read error. The chain is built from TRBV7-8 and TRBJ2-3; 11 bases line up with TRBD2. The germline V gene encodes CDR1 SGHVS and CDR2 FQNEAQ. The CDR3 covers 14 residues. J lost 6 bases, V lost 5 bases, and 4 bases had no gene match. CDR3 sequence (DNA): TGTGCCAGCAGCATTAGCGGGAGGGGTGATACGCAGTATTTT. Translating gives CASSISGRGDTQYF.

This clonotype was counted between two and nine times. This chain connects TRBV29-1 to TRBJ2-3; D might be TRBD2 (6 bases). This CDR3 comprises 12 residues. In germline, CDR1 is SQVTM, CDR2 ANQGSEA. Trimming cost V 5 bases and J 3 bases, with 9 bases left between them. This chain's CDR3 is CSVRRGTDTQYF. The CDR3 nucleotides read TGCAGCGTTCGCCGGGGGACAGATACGCAGTATTTT.

The chain uses TRBV12-3 or TRBV12-4 and TRBJ2-1, with 8 positions matching TRBD1. V lost 6 bases, J lost 7 bases, and 8 bases stayed unmatched. This CDR3 has 14 amino acids. The CDR3: CASSLPGGLNEQFF. CDR3 DNA: TGTGCCAGCAGCCTTCCAGGGGGCTTAAATGAGCAGTTCTTC.

The chain uses TRBV20-1 and TRBJ2-7; possible D gene TRBD2, 6 bases. The V end was cut by 1 base, the J end by 3 bases, with 13 bases between. The CDR3 is 14 amino acids. Germline V gives CDR1 DFQATT, CDR2 SNEGSKA (reference sequence). The CDR3 DNA follows: TGCAGTGCTAGAGGACGGGACTCTATCTACGAGCAGTACTTC. As protein: CSARGRDSIYEQYF.

Only a few counts were recorded for this clonotype. The chain employs TRBV20-1 and TRBJ2-7, with D possibly matching TRBD1 (5 bases). V was shortened by 1 base and J by 2 bases, with 9 bases between the two germline ends. Germline assignment: CDR1 DFQATT and CDR2 SNEGSKA (reference sequence). The CDR3 extends over 13 amino acids. CDR3 amino acids: CSARGDRTYEQYF. In DNA form, the CDR3 reads TGCAGTGCTAGAGGTGACAGAACCTACGAGCAGTACTTC.

V usage is TRBV3-1 and J usage is TRBJ2-1; 7 positions agree with TRBD2. Per germline, CDR1 LGHDT and CDR2 YNNKEL (reference sequence). V was clipped by 4 bases and J by 5 bases; unmatched bases: 11. This CDR3 is built from 16 residues. The CDR3 DNA sequence: TGTGCCAGCAGCCTGATCGCGGGAGTAGGGAACAATGAGCAGTTCTTC. Protein product: CASSLIAGVGNNEQFF.

This clonotype appeared many times. J is TRBJ2-7 and V is TRBV5-1, with 8 nucleotides matching TRBD1. CDR3 size: 17 residues. Trimming removed 4 bases from V and 1 base from J; junction bases left unmatched: 13. Germline V gene sequence: CDR1 SGHRS, CDR2 YFSETQ. The CDR3 protein is CASSRGQGRLLSYEQYF. In DNA form, the CDR3 reads TGCGCCAGCAGCCGTGGACAGGGAAGGTTACTTTCCTACGAGCAGTACTTC.

The sample holds a few counts of this clonotype. The rearrangement joins TRBV12-3 or TRBV12-4 to TRBJ1-2; D gene unclear. This CDR3 has 12 residues. Trimming pared 6 bases from V and 4 bases from J, leaving 9 bases between. The CDR3 DNA sequence: TGTGCCAGCAGATCGACAAGCTATGGCTACACCTTC. Its protein is CASRSTSYGYTF.

This clonotype was observed at least ten times. The chain carries TRBV12-3 or TRBV12-4 and TRBJ2-1; 12 positions agree with TRBD1. The J segment lost 13 bases and the V segment lost 4 bases, leaving 11 bases of the junction unmatched. The CDR3 loop spans 15 amino acids. This CDR3 is CASSWAGTGGFEQFF. The CDR3 DNA is TGTGCCAGCAGTTGGGCCGGGACAGGGGGCTTCGAACAGTTCTTC.

This chain connects TRBV20-1 to TRBJ2-1; tentatively, D is TRBD2 (5 bases). The CDR3 runs to 14 residues. Trimming left V 1 base short and J 3 bases short, with 10 bases between. Looked up from germline, CDR1 is DFQATT and CDR2 is SNEGSKA (reference sequence). CDR3 in amino acids: CSARVQRSYNEQFF. Here the CDR3 DNA reads TGCAGTGCTAGAGTCCAGCGGAGCTACAATGAGCAGTTCTTC.

In this sample, this clonotype turned up a few times. This sequence joins TRBV6-5 and TRBJ2-3; D gene ambiguous. Germline CDR1 is MNHEY and CDR2 is SVGAGI. V was clipped by 2 bases and J by 0 bases, with 6 bases between them. This CDR3 spans 14 amino acids. The DNA for the CDR3 is TGTGCCAGCAGTTACGGGTGGAGCACAGATACGCAGTATTTT. It is translated as CASSYGWSTDTQYF.

This clonotype was counted ten times or more. The V gene is TRBV6-2 or TRBV6-3, the J gene TRBJ2-5; 7 bases fit TRBD2. The V gene's germline CDR1 is MNHEY and CDR2 SVGEGT. Losses at the gene ends were 2 bases for V and 0 bases for J; bases not matched to a gene: 6. The CDR3 has 16 amino acids. CDR3 DNA sequence: TGTGCCAGCAGTTACATACTAGCGAAATACCAAGAGACCCAGTACTTC. Translating gives CASSYILAKYQETQYF.